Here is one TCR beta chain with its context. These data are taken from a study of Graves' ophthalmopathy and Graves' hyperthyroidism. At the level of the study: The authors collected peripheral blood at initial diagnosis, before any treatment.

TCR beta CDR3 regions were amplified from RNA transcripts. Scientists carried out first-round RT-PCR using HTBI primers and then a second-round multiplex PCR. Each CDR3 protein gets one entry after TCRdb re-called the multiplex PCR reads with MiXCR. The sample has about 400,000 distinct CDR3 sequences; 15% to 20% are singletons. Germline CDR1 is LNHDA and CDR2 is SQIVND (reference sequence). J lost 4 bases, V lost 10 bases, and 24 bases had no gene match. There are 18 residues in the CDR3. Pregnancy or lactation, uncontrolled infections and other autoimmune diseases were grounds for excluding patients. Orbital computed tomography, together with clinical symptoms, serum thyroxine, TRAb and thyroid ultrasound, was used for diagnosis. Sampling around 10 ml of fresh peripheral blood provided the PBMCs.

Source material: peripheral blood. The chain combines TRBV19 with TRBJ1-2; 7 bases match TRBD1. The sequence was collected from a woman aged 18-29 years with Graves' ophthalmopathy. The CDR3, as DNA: TGTGCCACTCCCTCCGCCGGGACAGCGCACTACGGATTCTATGGCTACACCTTC. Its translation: CATPSAGTAHYGFYGYTF.